Each of the 18 T cell receptor beta chains below was sequenced from the same sample in a study of blood T cell repertoires in COVID-19 (dated by TCRdb to the early 2020s). The library was prepared using the immunoSEQ multiplex PCR assay. As stored in TCRdb, this immuneACCESS dataset retains in-frame rearrangements with V and J assigned. A fraction of the clones does not appear; measured against another copy, unresolved V genes explain less than half of the discrepancy, and the remainder lacks a known reason. The sample records about 220,000 clones, 83% of which are singletons. The ten biggest clones cover 4.8% of the sample. The sequenced sample was PBMCs or T cells enriched from blood (not recorded which). The receptors were gathered from a woman aged 45-65 years who had been exposed to COVID-19.

J is TRBJ1-6 and V is TRBV14; TRBD1 agrees at 11 bases. The CDR3 extends over 20 amino acids. Germline lookup yields CDR1 SGHDN and CDR2 FVKESK. Germline trimming cut 4 bases from V and 7 bases from J; bases unmatched to any gene: 18. The CDR3, as DNA: TGTGCCAGCAGCCGACGGACAGGGGGCGTTATGTCGGCACTCAATTCACCCCTCCACTTT. Translating gives CASSRRTGGVMSALNSPLHF. The whole variable domain, remainder taken from reference TRBV14 and TRBJ1-6, is EAGVTQFPSHSVIEKGQTVTLRCDPISGHDNLYWYRRVMGKEIKFLLHFVKESKQDESGMPNNRFLAERTGGTYSTLKVQPAELEDSGVYFCASSRRTGGVMSALNSPLHFGNGTRLTVT.

V gene TRBV13 combines with J gene TRBJ2-2; tentative D call: TRBD2 (6 bases). The V gene's germline CDR1 is PRHDT and CDR2 FYEKMQ (reference sequence). V was cut by 5 bases and J by 6 bases, with 19 bases left in between. This CDR3 has 16 amino acids. CDR3 loop: CASSGRGFESAGELFF. In DNA form, the CDR3 reads TGTGCCAGCAGCGGTCGGGGGTTCGAGTCTGCCGGGGAGCTGTTTTTT.

V is TRBV18 and J is TRBJ1-5; 9 bases align to TRBD1. The CDR3 runs 13 residues. The junction had 2 bases not matched to a gene; V was cut back by 4 bases and J by 7 bases. Per germline, CDR1 KGHSH and CDR2 LQKENI. CDR3 nucleotide sequence: TGTGCCAGCTCACTGGACAGGGGCCAGCCCCAGCATTTT. Its translation is CASSLDRGQPQHF. The full variable domain, in which reference TRBV18 and TRBJ1-5 provide the parts outside the CDR3, is NAGVMQNPRHLVRRRGQEARLRCSPMKGHSHVYWYRQLPEEGLKFMVYLQKENIIDESGMPKERFSAEFPKEGPSILRIQQVVRGDSAAYFCASSLDRGQPQHFGDGTRLSIL.

This clone was recorded a few times. The chain employs TRBV7-9 and TRBJ2-7; unclear D gene. Trimming stripped 3 bases from V and 4 bases from J, with 4 bases between. The CDR3 contains 11 residues. CDR1 and CDR2 (germline): SEHNR, FQNEAQ (reference sequence). The CDR3 protein is CASSLTYEQYF. The CDR3 region has the DNA TGTGCCAGCAGCTTGACTTACGAGCAGTACTTC.

The V call is TRBV28, the J call TRBJ1-4; tentatively, D is TRBD1 (5 bases). CDR1 MDHEN and CDR2 SYDVKM come from the germline V gene. Trimming shortened V by 3 bases and J by 6 bases, and 11 bases separated the two germline ends. This CDR3 has 14 residues. In DNA, the CDR3 is TGTGCCAGCAGTTTGGGGGGATACGATGAAAAACTGTTTTTT. This encodes CASSLGGYDEKLFF.

This chain joins TRBV19 and TRBJ2-7; D is undetermined. The germline CDR1 and CDR2 sequences are LNHDA and SQIVND (reference sequence). Between the trimmed V and J ends, which lost 5 bases and 2 bases, there was a span of 10 bases. This CDR3 spans 13 amino acids. The CDR3 DNA follows: TGTGCCAGTAGTCCCCGGGTGACCTACGAGCAGTACTTC. The encoded protein is CASSPRVTYEQYF.

This clone is a singleton in its sample. The chain links TRBV5-8 to TRBJ1-5; a possible D gene is TRBD1 (6 bases). CDR3 size: 16 residues. The germline CDR1 and CDR2 sequences are SGHTS and YDEGEE. The V end lost 1 base, the J end lost 3 bases, and 14 bases lay between the germline ends. The CDR3 coding sequence is TGTGCCAGCAGCTTGCCAGGACAGATCGTCAATCAGCCCCAGCATTTT. It is translated as CASSLPGQIVNQPQHF.

The CDR3 bases are TGTGCCAGCAGCTCGGTCGACAGGGGGCGTCTCGAGCAGTACTTC. Protein: CASSSVDRGRLEQYF. The chain joins TRBV7-2 to TRBJ2-7; 10 positions match TRBD1. In germline, CDR1 is SGHTA, CDR2 FQGNSA. CDR3 length: 15 amino acids. The V and J ends lost 4 bases and 6 bases, in that order; junction bases with no gene match: 9.

This sequence joins TRBV7-2 and TRBJ2-7; D might be TRBD1 (6 bases). V shed 2 bases and J shed 1 base, with 9 bases lying between them. In germline, CDR1 is SGHTA, CDR2 FQGNSA. The CDR3 covers 14 residues. This CDR3 reads CASSLRGHSYEQYF. CDR3 sequence (DNA): TGTGCCAGCAGCTTAAGGGGACATTCCTACGAGCAGTACTTC.

J is TRBJ2-4 and V is TRBV5-4; tentative D call: TRBD1 (5 bases). There are 14 residues in the CDR3. V was trimmed by 2 bases and J by 6 bases, leaving 12 bases between them. Germline V gene lookup returns CDR1 SGHNT and CDR2 YYREEE (reference sequence). The CDR3 DNA reads as TGTGCCAGCAGCTTTGGTGGAAGGGGAAACATTCAGTACTTC. Residues: CASSFGGRGNIQYF.

The chain employs TRBV6-5 and TRBJ1-5; D remains ambiguous. The V and J ends lost 5 bases and 4 bases respectively, with 3 bases between them. From germline, CDR1 is MNHEY and CDR2 SVGAGI. This CDR3 is built from 11 residues. In nucleotides, the CDR3 is TGTGCCAGCAGTCAGAATCAGCCCCAGCATTTT. It is translated as CASSQNQPQHF.

The chain recombines TRBV19 with TRBJ1-6; 8 bases agree with TRBD1. Per germline, CDR1 LNHDA and CDR2 SQIVND (reference sequence). This CDR3 has 15 amino acids. The ends lost 4 bases at V and 7 bases at J; junction bases unmatched: 6. CDR3 coding DNA: TGTGCCAGTAGTACCTCCGGGACAGGCAATTCACCCCTCCACTTT. It specifies CASSTSGTGNSPLHF.

The chain recombines TRBV3-1 (or the pseudogene TRBV3-2) with TRBJ1-1, with 8 nucleotides matching TRBD1. CDR3 length: 15 amino acids. The V gene end was trimmed by 0 bases and the J gene end by 9 bases; junction bases not matched to a gene: 9. Germline V CDR1 and CDR2: LGHDT, YNNKEL (reference sequence). CDR3 sequence reads: CASSQDIRSGGKAFF. CDR3 in DNA: TGTGCCAGCAGCCAAGATATACGATCAGGGGGCAAAGCTTTCTTT.

This CDR3 is CASSQRTSGAYNEQFF. The DNA for the CDR3 is TGTGCCAGCAGCCAACGGACTAGCGGGGCCTACAATGAGCAGTTCTTC. The V and J genes are TRBV4-2 and TRBJ2-1; the match to TRBD2 covers 12 bases. The J segment lost 2 bases and the V segment lost 2 bases, leaving 1 base of the junction unmatched. CDR3 length: 16 amino acids. In germline, CDR1 is LGHNA, CDR2 YNFKEQ.

The genes are TRBV28 and TRBJ1-1; D might be TRBD1 (5 bases). The CDR3 loop spans 14 amino acids. V lost 5 bases and J 0 bases, leaving 10 bases between the germline ends. The germline gives CDR1 MDHEN, CDR2 SYDVKM. The CDR3 DNA follows: TGTGCCAGCAGTCCGCGGGGGGTGAACACTGAAGCTTTCTTT. Protein product: CASSPRGVNTEAFF.

The genes are TRBV10-3 and TRBJ1-2; TRBD1 might be the D (6 bases). Germline V gene sequence: CDR1 ENHRY, CDR2 SYGVKD. V gave up 6 bases and J gave up 6 bases, with 11 bases separating them. CDR3 length: 12 amino acids. The CDR3, as DNA: TGTGCCATCAGCCAGGGGTTTCATGGCTACACCTTC. Its translation is CAISQGFHGYTF.

The chain couples TRBV28 to TRBJ1-1, with D possibly TRBD1 on 5 matching bases. The V end was cut by 6 bases, the J end by 2 bases, with 22 bases between. Germline CDR1 is MDHEN and CDR2 is SYDVKM. The CDR3 loop spans 17 amino acids. The CDR3 coding sequence is TGTGCCAGCAGCCGGAGGGGAAGGGTAGGTGAAAACACTGAAGCTTTCTTT. As protein: CASSRRGRVGENTEAFF.

The chain links TRBV12-3 or TRBV12-4 to TRBJ1-5, with 7 bases matching TRBD1. The CDR3 runs to 13 residues. The ends lost 4 bases at V and 5 bases at J; junction bases unmatched: 2. CDR3 nucleotide sequence: TGTGCCAGCAGTTACGACAGGGATCAGCCCCAGCATTTT. It is translated as CASSYDRDQPQHF.